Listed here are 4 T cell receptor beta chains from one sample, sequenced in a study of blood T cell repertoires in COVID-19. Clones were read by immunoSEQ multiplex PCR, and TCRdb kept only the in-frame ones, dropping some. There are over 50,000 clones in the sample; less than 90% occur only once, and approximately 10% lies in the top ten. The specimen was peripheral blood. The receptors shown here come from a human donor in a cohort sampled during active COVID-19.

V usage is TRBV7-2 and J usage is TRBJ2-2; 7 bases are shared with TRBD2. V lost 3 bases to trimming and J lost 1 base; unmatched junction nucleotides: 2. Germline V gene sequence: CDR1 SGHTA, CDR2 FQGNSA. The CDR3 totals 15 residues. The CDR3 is CASSFQRENTGELFF. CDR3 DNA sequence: TGTGCCAGCAGCTTTCAGCGGGAGAACACCGGGGAGCTGTTTTTT.

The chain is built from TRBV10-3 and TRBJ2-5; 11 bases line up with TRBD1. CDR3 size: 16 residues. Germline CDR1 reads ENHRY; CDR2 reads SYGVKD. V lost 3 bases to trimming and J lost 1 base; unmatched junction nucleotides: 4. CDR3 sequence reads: CAISEAGTGGQETQYF. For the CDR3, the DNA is TGTGCCATCAGTGAAGCCGGGACAGGGGGCCAAGAGACCCAGTACTTC.

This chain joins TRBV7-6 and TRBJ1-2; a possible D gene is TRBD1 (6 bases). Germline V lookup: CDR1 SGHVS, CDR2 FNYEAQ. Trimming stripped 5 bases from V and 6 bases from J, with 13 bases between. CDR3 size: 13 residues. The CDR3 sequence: CASSGFRGDGYTF. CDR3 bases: TGTGCCAGCAGCGGATTCAGGGGAGATGGCTACACCTTC.

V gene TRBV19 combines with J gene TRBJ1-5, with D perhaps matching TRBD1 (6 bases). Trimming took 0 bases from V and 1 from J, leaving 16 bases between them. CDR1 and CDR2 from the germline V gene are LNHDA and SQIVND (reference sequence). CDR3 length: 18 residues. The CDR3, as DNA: TGTGCCAGTAGTATAGATCGTTCGACAGGCCCGAGCAATCAGCCCCAGCATTTT. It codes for CASSIDRSTGPSNQPQHF.